This record looks at one TCR beta chain sequence and its context. The data were obtained in a study of OX40 agonist ivuxolimab in advanced cancers. Study-wide background: Patients receiving dose escalation had hepatocellular carcinoma, melanoma, renal cell or head and neck cancer. Partial responses, seen in three patients, involved one hepatocellular carcinoma and two cutaneous melanomas.

The table came from immunoSEQ multiplex PCR; TCRdb's copy has only in-frame clones and leaves some out. The sample includes about 35,000 clones, about 83% of them seen just once. The CDR3 has 14 residues. With 6 bases removed from V and 1 base from J, the gap between germline ends came to 11 bases. Per germline, CDR1 SNHLY and CDR2 FYNNEI. The rearrangement uses TRBV2 and TRBJ2-3, with D uncertain. Specimen: CD4+ or CD8+ T cells sorted from blood, collected in a trial of the OX40 agonist ivuxolimab. This clonotype was obtained from an adult with an advanced solid tumor such as melanoma, head and neck, liver or kidney cancer. The CDR3 spells CASSVGRGTDTQYF. DNA of the CDR3: TGTGCCAGCAGCGTGGGTCGGGGCACAGATACGCAGTATTTT.